This paragraph covers one T cell receptor beta chain sequence. This entry comes from a study of control samples from healthy donors and cancer patients. The assay was immunoSEQ multiplex PCR, and TCRdb's table has in-frame clones only and misses some. The sample includes 120,000 or so clones, around 87% of them seen just once. Sequencing was carried out using blood. The receptor comes from a man between 40 and 49 years old in good health.

The CDR3 DNA follows: TGCGCCAGTCGGCCCGATCCAGGGGGCGAGCAGTACTTC. Its translation is CASRPDPGGEQYF. The rearrangement uses TRBV5-1 and TRBJ2-7; the match to TRBD1 covers 7 bases. The CDR3 has 13 residues. V trimming: 8 bases; J trimming: 6 bases; junction bases outside the gene matches: 11. Looked up from germline, CDR1 is SGHRS and CDR2 is YFSETQ.